This TCR beta chain originates from a study of low-dose radiotherapy and immunotherapy resistance in tumors. This clonotype has just a few counts. Time point indicated: after trial treatment. Treatment: LDRT plus nivolumab, ipilimumab, low-dose cyclophosphamide and aspirin (RACIN trial). TRAV- and TRBV-specific primers, spanning alpha and beta chains, primed first-strand cDNA. PCR amplification of the TCRs was performed with Phusion for 15 to 25 PCR cycles, and it relied on a constant-region primer together with a V-primer adapter. Via MiXCR, TCRdb re-called the reads, giving one row per CDR3 protein. The table has about 60,000 distinct CDR3 sequences, 23% seen once. CDR1 and CDR2 (germline): SNHLY, FYNNEI. The CDR3 runs to 13 residues. Trimming stripped 11 bases from V and 0 bases from J, with 13 bases between.

The chain uses TRBV2 and TRBJ1-1; no definite D call. Here the sequenced sample was PBMCs, taken after low-dose radiotherapy plus immunotherapy. This clonotype was obtained from a male donor with prostate cancer. CDR3 nucleotides: TGTGCCTTAACAAAGAAAATGAACACTGAAGCTTTCTTT. This gives the protein CALTKKMNTEAFF.